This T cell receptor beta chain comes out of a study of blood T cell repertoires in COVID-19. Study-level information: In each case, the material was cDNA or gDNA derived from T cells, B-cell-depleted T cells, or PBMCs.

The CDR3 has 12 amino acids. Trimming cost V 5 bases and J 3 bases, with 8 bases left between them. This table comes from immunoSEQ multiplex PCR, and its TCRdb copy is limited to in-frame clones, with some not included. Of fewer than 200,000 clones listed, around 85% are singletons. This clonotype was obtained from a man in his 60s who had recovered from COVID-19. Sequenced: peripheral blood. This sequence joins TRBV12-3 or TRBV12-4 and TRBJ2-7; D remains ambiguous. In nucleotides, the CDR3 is TGTGCCAGCAGTCGAACGGGCTACGAGCAGTACTTC. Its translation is CASSRTGYEQYF.